The sequence of this T cell receptor (beta chain) was determined in a study of T cell repertoires in cytomegalovirus infection. Across the study: Public TCR beta signatures were indicative of both CMV infection and a matching HLA type.

In TCRdb, the reads were re-called with MiXCR into one record per CDR3 protein. In the table there are roughly 500,000 distinct CDR3 sequences, 33% of which are singletons. Notes on this clonotype: What it binds is not known.

Looked up from germline, CDR1 is ENHRY and CDR2 is SYGVKD. The CDR3 is 15 amino acids. V dropped 2 bases and J dropped 6; count of bases not matched to a gene: 10. The receptor comes from a human donor in good health (CMV status not recorded). Some clones in this sample may be carry-over from other donors' samples. This chain uses TRBV10-3 with TRBJ2-7, with 7 nucleotides matching TRBD2. The sequenced sample was cultured PBMCs, obtained from culture after CMV antigen stimulation. The CDR3 bases are TGTGCCATCAGTGAGAAGCGGGGAGCACTCCGCGAGCAGTACTTC. This sequence encodes CAISEKRGALREQYF.